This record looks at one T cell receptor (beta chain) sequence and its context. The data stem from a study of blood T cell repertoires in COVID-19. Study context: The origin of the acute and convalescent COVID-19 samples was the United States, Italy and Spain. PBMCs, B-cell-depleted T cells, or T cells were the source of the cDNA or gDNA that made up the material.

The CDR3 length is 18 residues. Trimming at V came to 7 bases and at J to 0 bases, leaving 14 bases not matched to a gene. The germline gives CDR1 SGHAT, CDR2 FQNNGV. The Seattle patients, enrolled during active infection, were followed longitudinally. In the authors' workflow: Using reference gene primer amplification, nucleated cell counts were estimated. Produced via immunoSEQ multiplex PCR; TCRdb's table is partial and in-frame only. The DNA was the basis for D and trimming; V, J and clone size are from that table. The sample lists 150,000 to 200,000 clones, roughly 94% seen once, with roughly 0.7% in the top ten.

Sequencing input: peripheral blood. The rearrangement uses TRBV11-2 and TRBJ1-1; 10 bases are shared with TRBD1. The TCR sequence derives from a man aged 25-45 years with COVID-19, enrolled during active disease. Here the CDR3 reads CASTDRTGGRGMNTEAFF. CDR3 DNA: TGTGCCAGCACCGACCGGACAGGGGGGCGCGGTATGAACACTGAAGCTTTCTTT.